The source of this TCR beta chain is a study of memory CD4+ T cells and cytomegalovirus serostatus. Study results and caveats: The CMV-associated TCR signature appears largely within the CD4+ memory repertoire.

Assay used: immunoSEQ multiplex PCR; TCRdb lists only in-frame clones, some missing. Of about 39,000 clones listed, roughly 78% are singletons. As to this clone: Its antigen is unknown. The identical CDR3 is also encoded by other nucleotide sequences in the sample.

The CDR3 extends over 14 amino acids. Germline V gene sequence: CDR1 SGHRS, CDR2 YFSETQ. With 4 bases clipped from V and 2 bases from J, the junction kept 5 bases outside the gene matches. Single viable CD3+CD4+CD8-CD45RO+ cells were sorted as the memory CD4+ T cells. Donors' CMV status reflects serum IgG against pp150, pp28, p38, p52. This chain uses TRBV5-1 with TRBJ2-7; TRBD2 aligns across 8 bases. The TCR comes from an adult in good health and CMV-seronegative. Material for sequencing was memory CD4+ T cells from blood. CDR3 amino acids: CASSLAGETYEQYF. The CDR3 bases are TGCGCCAGCAGCCTAGCGGGCGAAACCTACGAGCAGTACTTC.